What follows are 21 T cell receptor beta chains derived from one specimen sequenced in a study of control samples from healthy donors and cancer patients. Clones were sequenced by immunoSEQ multiplex PCR, and TCRdb holds only the in-frame ones, with some missing. The repertoire has under 200,000 clones, roughly 91% of them found once; the top ten carry less than 1.6%. Sample: blood. The source is a woman in her 30s in good health.

The chain joins TRBV28 to TRBJ1-2; TRBD1 matches at 9 bases. The CDR3 length is 13 residues. CDR1 is MDHEN and CDR2 is SYDVKM in the germline V gene. After removal of 5 bases from V and 7 bases from J, the junction contained 5 bases not matched to a gene. In DNA, the CDR3 is TGTGCCAGCAGTCTCGGGGACAGGGCTGGCTACACCTTC. Translation gives CASSLGDRAGYTF.

The genes are TRBV2 and TRBJ1-1; D is uncertain. CDR3 length: 14 amino acids. V was trimmed by 4 bases and J by 1 base, leaving 10 bases between them. Germline V gene data show CDR1 as SNHLY and CDR2 as FYNNEI. CDR3 bases: TGTGCCAGCAGTGTAGGGTCGGGGAACACTGAAGCTTTCTTT. Residues: CASSVGSGNTEAFF.

The chain has TRBV10-3 and TRBJ1-2; D gene ambiguous. CDR3 length equals 13 residues. Germline-derived CDR1 and CDR2 are ENHRY and SYGVKD. The V and J ends lost 8 bases and 4 bases respectively, with 14 bases between them. CDR3 protein: CAISPDPSYGYTF. For the CDR3, the DNA is TGTGCCATCTCTCCGGACCCTTCCTATGGCTACACCTTC.

The chain uses TRBV2 and TRBJ1-4, with a possible D match to TRBD1 (6 bases). CDR1 is SNHLY, CDR2 FYNNEI, per germline. The length of the CDR3 is 13 residues. The ends were cut back, 6 bases at V and 6 bases at J, with 11 bases in the middle. Here the CDR3 reads CASSRQGYEKLFF. In DNA, the CDR3 is TGTGCCAGCAGCCGGCAGGGGTATGAAAAACTGTTTTTT.

This chain joins TRBV27 and TRBJ2-1; D is undetermined. This CDR3 is 14 amino acids long. The germline V gene encodes CDR1 MNHEY and CDR2 SMNVEV (reference sequence). Trimming pared 0 bases from V and 2 bases from J, leaving 5 bases between. The CDR3 bases are TGTGCCAGCAGTTTATCTGGGGCCTACAATGAGCAGTTCTTC. Amino acid sequence: CASSLSGAYNEQFF.

This clone occurred once. V is TRBV4-3 and J is TRBJ2-6; possibly TRBD1 for D (6 bases). CDR1 and CDR2 (germline): LGHNA, YSLEER. The CDR3 runs to 18 residues. Trimming removed 0 bases from V and 0 bases from J, with 12 bases in between. The CDR3 nucleotides are TGCGCCAGCAGCCAAGATCGGTTCAGGGGCTCTGGGGCCAACGTCCTGACTTTC. Protein: CASSQDRFRGSGANVLTF.

The J gene is TRBJ1-4, the V gene TRBV7-9; tentatively, D is TRBD1 (5 bases). V lost 2 bases and J lost 5, with 12 bases in between. This CDR3 is 15 amino acids long. Germline CDR1 and CDR2: SEHNR and FQNEAQ (reference sequence). CDR3 loop: CASSLWAGPNEKLFF. For the CDR3, the DNA is TGTGCCAGCAGCTTATGGGCGGGGCCGAATGAAAAACTGTTTTTT.

J is TRBJ2-4 and V is TRBV21-1; TRBD2, the table's D call, lacks a check against the DNA. TRBV21-1 is given as a pseudogene. This CDR3 is 16 amino acids long. CDR3 DNA sequence: TGTGCCAGCAGCAAATTGAGGGCGGGACTGAAAAACATTCAGTACTTC. Its protein is CASSKLRAGLKNIQYF.

The chain combines TRBV7-2 with TRBJ1-1; the D is unclear. Germline CDR1 SGHTA, CDR2 FQGNSA. The CDR3 has 13 residues. V shed 3 bases and J shed 2 bases, with 7 bases lying between them. DNA for the CDR3: TGTGCCAGCAGCTTTAACACAAACACTGAAGCTTTCTTT. Translated, it gives CASSFNTNTEAFF.

This chain joins TRBV11-2 and TRBJ1-2; unclear D gene. There are 12 residues in the CDR3. V gave up 1 base and J gave up 4 bases, with 4 bases separating them. Germline values: CDR1 SGHAT, CDR2 FQNNGV. The CDR3 DNA reads TGTGCCAGCAGCTTAGTCCCCTATGGCTACACCTTC. Translated: CASSLVPYGYTF.

The chain recombines TRBV7-9 with TRBJ2-3; 9 bases line up with TRBD1. The CDR3 length is 15 residues. The J segment lost 4 bases and the V segment lost 4 bases, leaving 6 bases of the junction unmatched. Per germline, CDR1 SEHNR and CDR2 FQNEAQ (reference sequence). The CDR3 loop is CASSSGQGTSDTQYF. The CDR3 bases are TGTGCCAGCAGCTCCGGACAGGGGACTTCAGATACGCAGTATTTT.

The chain employs TRBV3-1 (or the pseudogene TRBV3-2) and TRBJ1-3, with 10 bases aligning to TRBD1. V gave up 1 base and J gave up 0 bases; unmatched junction bases: 0. The CDR3 contains 16 residues. Germline lookup yields CDR1 LGHDT and CDR2 YNNKEL (reference sequence). The CDR3 loop reads CASSQGQGASGNTIYF. The CDR3 nucleotides are TGTGCCAGCAGCCAAGGACAGGGGGCCTCTGGAAACACCATATATTTT.

The gene calls are TRBV5-1 and TRBJ1-1; D unclear. V shed 0 bases and J shed 3 bases, with 9 bases lying between them. The CDR3 consists of 14 residues. Germline V gene lookup returns CDR1 SGHRS and CDR2 YFSETQ. For the CDR3, the DNA is TGCGCCAGCAGCTTGGACGTACAGTACACTGAAGCTTTCTTT. Protein sequence: CASSLDVQYTEAFF.

This chain links TRBV28 with TRBJ1-1; possibly TRBD1 for D (6 bases). V lost 3 bases to trimming and J lost 4 bases, with 15 bases between them. CDR1 is MDHEN, CDR2 SYDVKM, per germline. This CDR3 contains 15 residues. In DNA form, the CDR3 reads TGTGCCAGCAGTTTCTCGGGGGGCGGAAGCACTGAAGCTTTCTTT. Translating it yields CASSFSGGGSTEAFF.

The chain couples TRBV19 to TRBJ1-1; D is perhaps TRBD1 (5 bases). CDR1 is LNHDA and CDR2 is SQIVND in the germline V gene (reference sequence). V lost 6 bases to trimming and J lost 5 bases, with 13 bases between them. The CDR3 length is 13 residues. The CDR3, as DNA: TGTGCCAGTAGCCCAGGGTTAGGGACTGAAGCTTTCTTT. This gives the protein CASSPGLGTEAFF.

The chain employs TRBV5-6 and TRBJ2-2, with 8 bases lining up with TRBD2. This CDR3 is 14 amino acids long. Trimming cost V 4 bases and J 1 base; bases outside gene matches: 0. Germline loops: CDR1 SGHDT, CDR2 YYEEEE. The CDR3 sequence is CASSTSGNTGELFF. The CDR3 DNA follows: TGTGCCAGCAGCACTAGCGGGAACACCGGGGAGCTGTTTTTT. Full variable domain (rest looked up from reference TRBV5-6 and TRBJ2-2): DAGVTQSPTHLIKTRGQQVTLRCSPKSGHDTVSWYQQALGQGPQFIFQYYEEEERQRGNFPDRFSGHQFPNYSSELNVNALLLGDSALYLCASSTSGNTGELFFGEGSRLTVL.

The V call is TRBV5-1, the J call TRBJ1-1; D uncertain. Germline values: CDR1 SGHRS, CDR2 YFSETQ. V was clipped by 2 bases and J by 1 base, with 3 bases between them. There are 12 residues in the CDR3. This chain's CDR3 is CASSFGNTEAFF. The CDR3 bases are TGCGCCAGCAGCTTCGGGAACACTGAAGCTTTCTTT.

The genes are TRBV28 and TRBJ1-2; D remains unclear. This CDR3 spans 12 amino acids. V lost 5 bases to trimming and J lost 4 bases, with 8 bases between them. Germline V CDR1 and CDR2: MDHEN, SYDVKM. The CDR3 is CASSPRTYGYTF. In nucleotides, the CDR3 is TGTGCCAGCAGTCCACGGACCTATGGCTACACCTTC.

As DNA, the CDR3 is TGTGCCAGCAGCCGGACGGCAGCACTTTACTCTACCCAAGAGACCCAGTACTTC. It is translated as CASSRTAALYSTQETQYF. The chain has TRBV27 and TRBJ2-5; the D is unclear. This CDR3 contains 18 residues. In germline, CDR1 is MNHEY, CDR2 SMNVEV (reference sequence). With 6 bases removed from V and 1 base from J, the gap between germline ends came to 24 bases.

This clone was detected only a few times. Other DNA sequences in this specimen translate into the identical CDR3. The rearrangement joins TRBV12-3 or TRBV12-4 to TRBJ1-1, with a possible D match to TRBD1 (5 bases). Trimming cost V 3 bases and J 4 bases, with 9 bases left between them. The CDR3 consists of 13 residues. The CDR3, as DNA: TGTGCCAGCAGTTTGGGGGAGAGCACTGAAGCTTTCTTT. It yields the protein CASSLGESTEAFF.

This sequence joins TRBV4-3 and TRBJ2-1; perhaps TRBD2 as D (6 bases). CDR3 size: 15 residues. V was cut by 3 bases and J by 4 bases, with 13 bases left in between. CDR1 LGHNA and CDR2 YSLEER come from the germline V gene. The CDR3 DNA reads TGCGCCAGCAGCCATACTCGGGAGAGGTACAATGAGCAGTTCTTC. This translates into CASSHTRERYNEQFF.